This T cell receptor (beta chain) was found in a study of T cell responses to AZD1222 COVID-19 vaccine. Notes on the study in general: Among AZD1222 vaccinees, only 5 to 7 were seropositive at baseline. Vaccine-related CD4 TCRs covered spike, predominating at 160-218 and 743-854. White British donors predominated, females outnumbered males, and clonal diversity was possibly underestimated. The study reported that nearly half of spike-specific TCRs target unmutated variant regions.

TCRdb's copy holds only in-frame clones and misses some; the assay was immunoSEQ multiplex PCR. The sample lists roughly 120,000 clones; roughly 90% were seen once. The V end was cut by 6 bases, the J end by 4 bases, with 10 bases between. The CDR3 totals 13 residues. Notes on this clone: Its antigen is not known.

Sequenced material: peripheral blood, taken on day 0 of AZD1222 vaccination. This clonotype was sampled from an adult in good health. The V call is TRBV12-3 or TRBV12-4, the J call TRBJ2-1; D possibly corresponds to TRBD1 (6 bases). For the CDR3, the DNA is TGTGCCAGCAGCCCGACAGGATACAATGAGCAGTTCTTC. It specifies CASSPTGYNEQFF.